What follows is one T cell receptor beta chain and its context. Its antigen is undetermined. Given the absence of the conserved phenylalanine or tryptophan at the CDR3 end, a read error is likely. Unique molecular identifiers were built into the TCRbeta library. TCRdb called the PCR reads again in MiXCR, with one record for every CDR3 protein. The sample yields about 980,000 distinct CDR3 sequences, 25% to 30% seen once. These data belong to a study of T-cell reconstitution after alpha-beta-depleted transplantation in children. Losses at the gene ends were 4 bases for V and 5 bases for J; bases not matched to a gene: 2. The CDR3 covers 13 residues. Whole-study findings and limits: About two months after transplant, alpha-beta T cells reportedly came from several hundred expanded graft clones. Newly produced T cells mostly accounted for T-cell counts and diversity one year post-transplant.

This receptor was taken from a boy younger than two who had a stem cell transplant for SCID, so the T cells may come from the graft donor. J is TRBJ1-2 and V is TRBV12-3 or TRBV12-4; 9 positions agree with TRBD1. The sequencing here drew on PBMCs, mostly from graft donor cells, taken 360 days after TCRalphabeta/CD19-depleted stem cell transplant. CDR3 loop: CASSYDRGYGYTC. CDR3 in DNA: TGTGCCAGCAGTTACGACAGGGGGTATGGCTACACCTGC.